This T cell receptor beta chain is drawn from a study of pediatric ulcerative colitis. TCRdb keeps only in-frame clones here, not all; method: immunoSEQ multiplex PCR. Of 15,000 to 20,000 clones in the sample, 80% were seen once. Germline values: CDR1 LNHDA, CDR2 SQIVND (reference sequence). This CDR3 spans 14 amino acids. Trimming removed 5 bases at V and 2 bases at J, with 10 bases between. Rectal tissue came from one to two pinch biopsies taken at colonoscopy. This clonotype was sampled from a boy younger than 18 who was a control in a study of pediatric ulcerative colitis. Specimen: gut tissue. This chain connects TRBV19 to TRBJ1-5; D not resolved. CDR3 residues: CASSAQNGNQPQHF. The DNA for the CDR3 is TGTGCCAGTAGTGCACAGAATGGCAATCAGCCCCAGCATTTT.